Below are 20 T cell receptor beta chains sequenced from a single sample in a study of OX40 agonist ivuxolimab in advanced cancers. Using immunoSEQ multiplex PCR, the repertoire was profiled, and TCRdb retains in-frame clones only, with some absent. Here the sample spans tens of thousands of clones, about nine tenths being singletons. The source was CD4+ or CD8+ T cells sorted from blood, collected in a trial of the OX40 agonist ivuxolimab. The receptors shown here come from an adult with an advanced solid tumor such as melanoma, head and neck, liver or kidney cancer.

This chain links TRBV10-1 with TRBJ1-1; D is uncertain. The CDR3 contains 14 residues. Germline CDR1 WNHNN, CDR2 SYGVQD (reference sequence). Trimming took off 5 bases at V and 1 base at J, with 11 bases between the two ends. CDR3 amino acids: CASSYGRANTEAFF. The CDR3 nucleotides read TGCGCCAGCAGTTACGGACGGGCGAACACTGAAGCTTTCTTT.

CDR3 coding DNA: TGTGCCAGCAGCCGTACAGGCTGGGTCTCGGGCTACACCTTC. Translating gives CASSRTGWVSGYTF. The chain joins TRBV11-3 to TRBJ1-2; perhaps TRBD1 as D (5 bases). Germline-derived CDR1 and CDR2 are SGHNT and YENEEA. With 5 bases removed from V and 8 bases from J, the gap between germline ends came to 18 bases. This CDR3 has 14 residues.

The chain is built from TRBV13 and TRBJ2-1; D could derive from TRBD1 or TRBD2 (6 bases each). This CDR3 has 15 amino acids. From germline, CDR1 is PRHDT and CDR2 FYEKMQ (reference sequence). The germline V and J ends were trimmed by 6 bases and 7 bases, with 19 bases remaining between them. The CDR3: CASSQRASQGNEQFF. The DNA of the CDR3 is TGTGCCAGCAGTCAGCGGGCCAGCCAGGGGAATGAGCAGTTCTTC.

The rearrangement links TRBV6-1 to TRBJ2-1, with 9 bases fitting TRBD1. Germline V gene lookup returns CDR1 MNHNS and CDR2 SASEGT. The V and J ends lost 4 bases and 1 base, in that order; junction bases with no gene match: 14. The CDR3 spans 19 residues. CDR3 region: CASSVSGQGRGRSYNEQFF. As DNA, the CDR3 is TGTGCCAGCAGTGTCTCCGGACAGGGGAGAGGGAGGTCCTACAATGAGCAGTTCTTC.

V usage is TRBV18 and J usage is TRBJ2-1, with TRBD1 identical over 10 bases. This CDR3 is built from 15 residues. Germline V CDR1 and CDR2: KGHSH, LQKENI. After removal of 3 bases from V and 2 bases from J, the junction contained 1 base not matched to a gene. The CDR3 nucleotides read TGTGCCAGCTCACCTGGGACAGGGGCCTACAATGAGCAGTTCTTC. Translating it yields CASSPGTGAYNEQFF.

This clone was detected only once. The chain has TRBV5-1 and TRBJ2-7, with 8 bases identical to TRBD2. The CDR3 sequence is 15 residues long. Germline trimming cut 2 bases from V and 7 bases from J; bases unmatched to any gene: 11. The V gene's germline CDR1 is SGHRS and CDR2 YFSETQ. In DNA, the CDR3 is TGCGCCAGCAGCTTACTAGCGGAGAGGACGAGTGAGCAGTACTTC. As protein: CASSLLAERTSEQYF.

The V and J genes are TRBV5-1 and TRBJ2-2; unclear D gene. Per the germline V gene, CDR1 is SGHRS and CDR2 is YFSETQ. The CDR3 has 14 amino acids. V shed 5 bases and J shed 1 base, with 9 bases lying between them. The CDR3: CASRLSGNTGELFF. The DNA for the CDR3 is TGCGCCAGCAGGCTCTCAGGGAACACCGGGGAGCTGTTTTTT.

This chain links TRBV7-8 with TRBJ1-4; 9 bases map to TRBD1. This CDR3 has 19 residues. Germline CDR1 SGHVS, CDR2 FQNEAQ. Trimming took 3 bases from V and 3 from J; bases not matched to a gene: 14. The CDR3 reads CASSFFLRGQGTSNEKLFF. The CDR3 DNA reads TGTGCCAGCAGCTTTTTTCTCAGGGGACAGGGAACCTCTAATGAAAAACTGTTTTTT.

There are a few counts of this clone. This CDR3 reads CSVDEQNTEAFF. Written as DNA, the CDR3 is TGCAGCGTTGACGAGCAGAACACTGAAGCTTTCTTT. The chain combines TRBV29-1 with TRBJ1-1; D is ambiguous. V was pared by 3 bases and J by 1 base, with 6 bases between. Germline V lookup: CDR1 SQVTM, CDR2 ANQGSEA. The CDR3 length is 12 residues.

The J gene is TRBJ1-1, the V gene TRBV5-1, with D tentatively TRBD1 (5 bases). CDR1 and CDR2 from the germline V gene are SGHRS and YFSETQ. This CDR3 contains 14 residues. V was pared by 0 bases and J by 11 bases, with 17 bases between. The chain's CDR3 is CASSLGDTRAPAFF. Written as DNA, the CDR3 is TGCGCCAGCAGCTTGGGGGATACCAGGGCTCCCGCTTTCTTT.

This chain links TRBV11-2 with TRBJ2-2; TRBD1 might be the D (6 bases). CDR1 SGHAT and CDR2 FQNNGV come from the germline V gene. The CDR3 runs to 15 residues. Trimming removed 6 bases at V and 6 bases at J, with 17 bases between. Here the CDR3 DNA reads TGTGCCAGCAGGCGGACCCGGGACATCTCCGGGGAGCTGTTTTTT. Residues: CASRRTRDISGELFF.

The gene calls are TRBV10-3 and TRBJ1-1; TRBD1 aligns across 10 bases. Germline-derived CDR1 and CDR2 are ENHRY and SYGVKD. After removal of 10 bases from V and 5 bases from J, the junction contained 10 bases not matched to a gene. CDR3 length: 14 amino acids. The CDR3 here is CATSLGGQGTEAFF. Here the CDR3 DNA reads TGTGCCACCTCGTTGGGGGGACAGGGGACTGAAGCTTTCTTT.

The chain carries TRBV7-9 and TRBJ2-1, with 7 bases fitting TRBD2. Germline CDR1 and CDR2: SEHNR and FQNEAQ (reference sequence). The CDR3 has 13 amino acids. The trim removed 10 bases at V and 8 bases at J, leaving 11 bases unmatched. The CDR3 region has the DNA TGTGCCACATACCGGGAGGAGAGTTATGAGCAGTTCTTC. It is translated as CATYREESYEQFF.

The V call is TRBV27, the J call TRBJ2-1, with D maybe TRBD2 (6 bases). Trimming left V 6 bases short and J 8 bases short, with 29 bases between. The CDR3 covers 18 residues. Germline V gene lookup returns CDR1 MNHEY and CDR2 SMNVEV (reference sequence). CDR3: CASSPYPLAGPPIDEQFF. The CDR3 nucleotides read TGTGCCAGCAGCCCGTACCCGCTGGCGGGACCACCTATCGATGAGCAGTTCTTC.

V gene TRBV11-3 combines with J gene TRBJ2-1, with D perhaps matching TRBD1 or TRBD2 (5 bases each). Trimming removed 5 bases from V and 2 bases from J, with 16 bases in between. The CDR3 is 16 residues long. CDR1 SGHNT and CDR2 YENEEA come from the germline V gene. CDR3 amino acids: CASSPRGTFAYNEQFF. The CDR3 DNA sequence: TGTGCCAGCAGCCCACGTGGGACGTTTGCCTACAATGAGCAGTTCTTC.

The chain links TRBV13 to TRBJ2-7; 8 nucleotides agree with TRBD2. The J segment lost 5 bases and the V segment lost 0 bases, leaving 6 bases of the junction unmatched. Germline V lookup: CDR1 PRHDT, CDR2 FYEKMQ (reference sequence). CDR3 length: 15 residues. CDR3 in DNA: TGTGCCAGCAGCTTAGGGGGGGGACTAGGGAACGAGCAGTACTTC. Its protein product is CASSLGGGLGNEQYF.

The chain uses TRBV2 and TRBJ2-5, with TRBD2 matching over 10 bases. Germline lookup yields CDR1 SNHLY and CDR2 FYNNEI. Losses at the gene ends were 5 bases for V and 5 bases for J; bases not matched to a gene: 5. The CDR3 length is 14 residues. The CDR3 loop reads CASSLAGGGETQYF. Written as DNA, the CDR3 is TGTGCCAGCAGTTTAGCGGGAGGAGGGGAGACCCAGTACTTC.

The chain recombines TRBV7-9 with TRBJ2-1; TRBD1 matches at 9 bases. There are 15 residues in the CDR3. The V and J ends lost 8 bases and 4 bases, in that order; junction bases with no gene match: 9. Germline V gives CDR1 SEHNR, CDR2 FQNEAQ (reference sequence). CDR3 amino acids: CASVTQGARYNEQFF. DNA for the CDR3: TGTGCCAGCGTCACACAGGGGGCGCGGTACAATGAGCAGTTCTTC.

The V and J genes are TRBV10-2 and TRBJ2-7; possible D gene TRBD2, 5 bases. The V gene's germline CDR1 is WSHSY and CDR2 SAAADI. CDR3 length equals 15 residues. V lost 0 bases, J lost 1 base, and 10 bases lay in between. In DNA form, the CDR3 reads TGCGCCAGCAGTGAGTCGAACAGAGGGTCCTACGAGCAGTACTTC. It codes for CASSESNRGSYEQYF.

V and J are TRBV27 and TRBJ2-1, with 14 bases matching TRBD2. Trimming at V came to 5 bases and at J to 7 bases, leaving 4 bases not matched to a gene. CDR3 length: 15 amino acids. Germline V lookup: CDR1 MNHEY, CDR2 SMNVEV (reference sequence). Here the CDR3 reads CASSKRLAGGNEQFF. The CDR3 DNA reads TGTGCCAGCAGTAAAAGACTAGCGGGAGGGAATGAGCAGTTCTTC.